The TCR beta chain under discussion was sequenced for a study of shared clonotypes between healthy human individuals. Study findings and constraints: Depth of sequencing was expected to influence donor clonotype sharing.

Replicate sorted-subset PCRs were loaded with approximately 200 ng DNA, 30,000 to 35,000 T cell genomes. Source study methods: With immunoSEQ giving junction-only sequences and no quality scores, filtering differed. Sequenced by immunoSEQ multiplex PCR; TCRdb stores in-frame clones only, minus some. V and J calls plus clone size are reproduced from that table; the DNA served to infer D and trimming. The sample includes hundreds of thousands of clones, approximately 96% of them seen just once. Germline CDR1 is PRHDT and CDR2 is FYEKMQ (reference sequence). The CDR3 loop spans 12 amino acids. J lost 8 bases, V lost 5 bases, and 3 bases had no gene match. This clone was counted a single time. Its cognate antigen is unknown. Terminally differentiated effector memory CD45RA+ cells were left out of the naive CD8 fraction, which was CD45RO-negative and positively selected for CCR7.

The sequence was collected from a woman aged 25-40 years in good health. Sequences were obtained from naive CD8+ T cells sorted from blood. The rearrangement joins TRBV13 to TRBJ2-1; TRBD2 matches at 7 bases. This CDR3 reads CASSPREDEQFF. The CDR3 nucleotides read TGTGCCAGCAGCCCCCGGGAGGATGAGCAGTTCTTC. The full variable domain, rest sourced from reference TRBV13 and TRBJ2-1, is AAGVIQSPRHLIKEKRETATLKCYPIPRHDTVYWYQQGPGQDPQFLISFYEKMQSDKGSIPDRFSAQQFSDYHSELNMSSLELGDSALYFCASSPREDEQFFGPGTRLTVL.